The sequence of this TCR beta chain was determined in a study of cytomegalovirus exposure and HLA in healthy donors. Study observations and caveats: Subsequent analysis revealed that first-cohort TCR clusters tended to co-occur in the roughly 120 validation repertoires. A list of more than 150 TCR beta chains associated with cytomegalovirus was given.

The repertoire was sequenced with immunoSEQ multiplex PCR; TCRdb's copy has only in-frame clones and lacks some. Of 250,000 or so clones in the sample, around 89% are singletons; the top ten hold under 0.45%. With respect to this clone: No antigen is known for it.

CDR3 size: 13 residues. CDR1 and CDR2 from the germline V gene are SGHDT and YYEEEE. Trimming pared 4 bases from V and 7 bases from J, leaving 15 bases between. The V and J genes are TRBV5-6 and TRBJ2-7, with D possibly matching TRBD2 (6 bases). The source is a young woman in good health and CMV-seronegative. The sequenced sample consisted of PBMCs. The DNA for the CDR3 is TGTGCCAGCAGCACCCCAGCCGGGAGAGAGCAGTACTTC. It translates to CASSTPAGREQYF.